The 10 T cell receptor beta chains below were found in one sample sequenced in a study of OX40 agonist ivuxolimab in advanced cancers. Some clones are missing from TCRdb's copy, which holds only in-frame ones; the method was immunoSEQ multiplex PCR. The sample contains roughly 87,000 clones, roughly 91% of which appear only once. The specimen comprised CD4+ or CD8+ T cells sorted from blood, sampled in a trial of the OX40 agonist ivuxolimab. These receptors were collected from an adult with an advanced solid tumor such as melanoma, head and neck, liver or kidney cancer.

The chain recombines TRBV15 with TRBJ2-1; 8 bases map to TRBD2. The length of the CDR3 is 13 residues. CDR1 is LNHNV and CDR2 is YYDKDF in the germline V gene (reference sequence). J was trimmed by 9 bases and V by 6 bases; bases with no gene match: 7. The DNA of the CDR3 is TGTGCCACCAGTCCGGGGGGGTGGTCTGAGCAGTTCTTC. Translation gives CATSPGGWSEQFF.

A note on this clone: One end of the junction is discordant with germline, which a read error may explain. Other DNA sequences in the same sample also yield this CDR3. The chain uses TRBV7-9 and TRBJ1-1; 7 nucleotides align to TRBD1. Germline-derived CDR1 and CDR2 are SEHNR and FQNEAQ (reference sequence). CDR3 length: 13 amino acids. In DNA, the CDR3 is TGTGCCAGTGAGGGACAGTTGAACACTGAGGCTTTCTTT. Protein: CASEGQLNTEAFF.

Concerning this clone itself: Other DNA variants within this sample encode the same CDR3. The gene calls are TRBV29-1 and TRBJ1-2, with unresolved D. V lost 2 bases and J lost 0, with 7 bases in between. Germline V CDR1 and CDR2: SQVTM, ANQGSEA. This CDR3 region has 13 residues. The CDR3 nucleotides read TGCAGCGTTGAAACGGGCGCTAACTATGGCTACACCTTC. Its protein is CSVETGANYGYTF.

The chain couples TRBV18 to TRBJ2-3; D is perhaps TRBD2 (5 bases). The CDR3 covers 16 residues. Germline V lookup: CDR1 KGHSH, CDR2 LQKENI. V was cut by 5 bases and J by 0 bases, with 15 bases left in between. CDR3 protein: CASSTRLFTSTDTQYF. The CDR3, as DNA: TGTGCCAGCTCAACTAGATTGTTTACTAGCACAGATACGCAGTATTTT.

The rearrangement uses TRBV18 and TRBJ2-5, with 7 bases identical to TRBD1. The CDR3 length is 13 residues. The germline CDR1 and CDR2 sequences are KGHSH and LQKENI. The trim removed 4 bases at V and 5 bases at J, leaving 4 bases unmatched. The CDR3 loop is CASSQGGEETQYF. Written as DNA, the CDR3 is TGTGCCAGCTCACAAGGGGGCGAGGAGACCCAGTACTTC.

This rearrangement joins TRBV28 to TRBJ1-5; 8 bases match TRBD1. CDR3 length: 15 amino acids. CDR1 and CDR2 (germline): MDHEN, SYDVKM. The ends lost 5 bases at V and 4 bases at J; junction bases unmatched: 7. The CDR3 DNA reads as TGTGCCAGCAGTACGACAGGGGCACTAAATCAGCCCCAGCATTTT. Amino acids: CASSTTGALNQPQHF.

This chain links TRBV5-6 with TRBJ2-7, with a possible D match to TRBD1 (6 bases). V was trimmed by 7 bases and J by 0 bases, leaving 11 bases between them. The CDR3 spans 13 residues. In germline, CDR1 is SGHDT, CDR2 YYEEEE. The CDR3 nucleotides read TGTGCCAGCGCTCGACAGGACTCCTACGAGCAGTACTTC. It yields the protein CASARQDSYEQYF.

The chain couples TRBV19 to TRBJ2-3, with TRBD1 as a possible D gene (6 bases). The germline V and J ends were trimmed by 4 bases and 4 bases, with 18 bases remaining between them. The CDR3 runs 16 residues. Germline V gene lookup returns CDR1 LNHDA and CDR2 SQIVND (reference sequence). In DNA form, the CDR3 reads TGTGCCAGTAGTAGTTTTACAGGGTTTATCGCAGATACGCAGTATTTT. As protein: CASSSFTGFIADTQYF.

This clone was picked up one time. V and J are TRBV7-2 and TRBJ1-1; 7 bases map to TRBD1. CDR1 and CDR2 from the germline V gene are SGHTA and FQGNSA. The CDR3 runs to 14 residues. The junction had 3 bases not matched to a gene; V was cut back by 5 bases and J by 0 bases. The CDR3 region is CASSLGQMNTEAFF. CDR3 nucleotide sequence: TGTGCCAGCAGCCTGGGACAGATGAACACTGAAGCTTTCTTT. The full variable domain, with the rest looked up from reference TRBV7-2 and TRBJ1-1, is GAGVSQSPSNKVTEKGKDVELRCDPISGHTALYWYRQSLGQGLEFLIYFQGNSAPDKSGLPSDRFSAERTGGSVSTLTIQRTQQEDSAVYLCASSLGQMNTEAFFGQGTRLTVV.

This rearrangement joins TRBV30 to TRBJ1-3, with D hard to call. Germline V gene lookup returns CDR1 GTSNPN and CDR2 SVGIG (reference sequence). V lost 5 bases to trimming and J lost 4 bases, with 21 bases between them. This CDR3 has 16 amino acids. The CDR3 reads CAWSLGGSIKGNTIYF. For the CDR3, the DNA is TGTGCCTGGTCCCTGGGCGGCAGTATAAAGGGAAACACCATATATTTT.